Here is one TCR beta chain with its context. The authors' processing: Nucleated cell number was recorded as an estimate derived from reference gene primer amplification. The method was immunoSEQ multiplex PCR; TCRdb's version includes in-frame clones alone and lacks a portion of them. From that table come the V and J calls and clone size; the DNA was used to work out D and trimming. Counted here are 95,000 to 100,000 clones, over 80% occurring once; the ten biggest clones make up more than 5%. Germline CDR1 and CDR2: DFQATT and SNEGSKA (reference sequence). The ends were cut back, 5 bases at V and 9 bases at J, with 8 bases in the middle. The CDR3 covers 10 residues. The data are from a study of blood T cell repertoires in COVID-19. Turning to the study itself: Samples came from the United States, Italy and Spain, spanning acute and convalescent COVID-19.

The sample was peripheral blood. This clonotype was obtained from a man in his fifties or sixties with active COVID-19. The chain links TRBV20-1 to TRBJ1-5; D is ambiguous. CDR3 in DNA: TGCAGTGCTCTGGCGGGGCCCCAGCATTTT. Translation: CSALAGPQHF.